This T cell receptor (beta chain) was observed in a study of T cell changes during pregnancy in multiple sclerosis. The CDR3 has 14 amino acids. Libraries were prepared by immunoSEQ multiplex PCR; TCRdb keeps only in-frame clonotypes and omits some of them. The repertoire has about 61,000 clones, roughly 90% of them found once; the top ten carry around 3.3%. This specimen was peripheral blood, taken in the first trimester of pregnancy. This receptor was taken from a female donor in good health, enrolled as a control in a pregnancy study. The V gene is TRBV1, the J gene TRBJ2-1; TRBD1 is the table's D call, not checked against the DNA. TRBV1 is a pseudogene segment. CDR3 coding DNA: TGCACCAGCAGTCCAGGGGTTGTCTACAATGAGCAGTTCTTC. Translation gives CTSSPGVVYNEQFF.